This T cell receptor (beta chain) was obtained from a study of cytomegalovirus exposure and HLA in healthy donors. Whole-study results and caveats: Certain indistinguishable V segments, among them TRBV6-2 and TRBV6-3, were excluded.

To note about this clone: What it binds is unknown.

It was with 60 Vbeta and 13 Jbeta primers that the PCR ran. The data were produced by immunoSEQ multiplex PCR, yet TCRdb's version contains in-frame clones alone and is incomplete. The repertoire holds over 45,000 clones, approximately 83% seen once, with roughly 4.5% in the top ten. The CDR3 spans 16 residues. Looked up from germline, CDR1 is PRHDT and CDR2 is FYEKMQ (reference sequence). Trimming took 0 bases from V and 2 from J, leaving 13 bases between them. This clonotype originated in a young man in good health and CMV-seronegative. Specimen: PBMCs. The chain joins TRBV13 to TRBJ2-5; possible D gene TRBD2, 7 bases. The chain's CDR3 is CASSLGRGGGQETQYF. CDR3 nucleotides: TGTGCCAGCAGCTTAGGGCGCGGGGGCGGGCAAGAGACCCAGTACTTC.